This T cell receptor (beta chain) stems from a study of metastatic and nonmetastatic thyroid tumors. Study details: Where malignant and benign thyroid patients were concerned, repertoires were compared across blood and tumor or nodule tissue.

The study, taken as a whole, reports: Reported TCR beta diversity, measured in blood and tumor, was significantly higher for malignant thyroid tumors than for benign nodules.

Concerning this clone itself: Its antigen is not known.

Source study methods: Building a distant-metastasis classifier for papillary thyroid cancer drew on CDR3 differences across clinicopathological groups. TCRdb ran MiXCR on the PCR reads. TCRdb, not the authors, supplied the V and J calls. The repertoire holds around 34,000 clones, with about 21% as singletons. The CDR3 extends over 14 amino acids. The ends lost 2 bases at V and 4 bases at J; junction bases unmatched: 5. Germline V gene lookup returns CDR1 KGHSH and CDR2 LQKENI. Every patient was untreated before thyroid surgery. What was sequenced was tumor tissue. V usage is TRBV18 and J usage is TRBJ2-7; 7 nucleotides match TRBD1. This TCR derives from a male donor with papillary thyroid cancer or a benign thyroid nodule (not recorded which). Some clones in this sample may be carry-over from other donors' samples. DNA for the CDR3: TGTGCCAGCTCACCAGTACAGGGGTCATACGAGCAGTACTTC. This gives the protein CASSPVQGSYEQYF.